Following are 20 T cell receptor beta chains from one sample sequenced in a study of cytomegalovirus exposure and HLA in healthy donors. This PCR relied on a set of 60 Vbeta primers and 13 Jbeta primers. Measured with immunoSEQ multiplex PCR; TCRdb has only the in-frame clones, and not every one. This repertoire shows 110,000 to 150,000 clones, approximately 79% found once; its top ten account for around 1.3%. What was sequenced was PBMCs. Receptors were obtained from a female donor in good health and CMV-seronegative.

This chain connects TRBV7-3 to TRBJ2-2; D remains ambiguous. This CDR3 is built from 14 residues. V lost 5 bases and J lost 3, with 10 bases in between. CDR1 and CDR2 (germline): SGHTA, FQGTGA. The CDR3, as DNA: TGTGCCAGCAGCCCTACCCCCTACACCGGGGAGCTGTTTTTT. The encoded protein is CASSPTPYTGELFF.

The rearrangement joins TRBV29-1 to TRBJ2-1; 8 bases map to TRBD1. After removal of 3 bases from V and 8 bases from J, the junction contained 6 bases not matched to a gene. The CDR3 sequence is 13 residues long. CDR1 is SQVTM and CDR2 is ANQGSEA in the germline V gene. The DNA of the CDR3 is TGCAGCGTTGATACGGACAGGGAATATGAGCAGTTCTTC. Its protein product is CSVDTDREYEQFF.

The chain has TRBV7-2 and TRBJ2-7, with 7 positions matching TRBD1. V dropped 6 bases and J dropped 2; count of bases not matched to a gene: 10. CDR1 is SGHTA, CDR2 FQGNSA, per germline. The CDR3 is 15 residues long. The CDR3 sequence: CASSYRGRTTYEQYF. In DNA form, the CDR3 reads TGTGCCAGCAGTTACAGGGGCAGAACAACCTACGAGCAGTACTTC.

This clone has a single count. The chain employs TRBV10-2 and TRBJ2-7; maybe TRBD1 (5 bases). The CDR3 is 12 amino acids. Between the trimmed V and J ends, which lost 3 bases and 7 bases, there was a span of 10 bases. Looked up from germline, CDR1 is WSHSY and CDR2 is SAAADI. CDR3 in amino acids: CASSDRAREQYF. CDR3 in DNA: TGCGCCAGCAGTGACAGGGCACGTGAGCAGTACTTC.

The rearrangement links TRBV6-5 to TRBJ2-7; 9 nucleotides align to TRBD1. V lost 0 bases to trimming and J lost 5 bases; unmatched junction nucleotides: 5. The CDR3 runs to 15 residues. CDR1 MNHEY and CDR2 SVGAGI come from the germline V gene. CDR3 nucleotides: TGTGCCAGCAGTTACTCGGGACAGGGTGTAGACGAGCAGTACTTC. This translates into CASSYSGQGVDEQYF.

This chain links TRBV6-5 with TRBJ1-1, with D possibly TRBD1 on 6 matching bases. Trimming pared 6 bases from V and 1 base from J, leaving 12 bases between. Germline V gene data show CDR1 as MNHEY and CDR2 as SVGAGI. The CDR3 has 14 residues. CDR3 amino acids: CASRQGQRNTEAFF. DNA of the CDR3: TGTGCCAGCAGACAAGGACAGCGGAACACTGAAGCTTTCTTT.

V and J are TRBV5-1 and TRBJ2-2, with a weak D call TRBD2 (7 bases). The CDR3 covers 15 residues. Looked up from germline, CDR1 is SGHRS and CDR2 is YFSETQ. V was pared by 5 bases and J by 1 base, with 12 bases between. In nucleotides, the CDR3 is TGCGCCAGCAGGCGGGGGCAGGGGAACACCGGGGAGCTGTTTTTT. Translated, it gives CASRRGQGNTGELFF.

V gene TRBV29-1 combines with J gene TRBJ2-7; D is possibly TRBD1 (5 bases). The CDR3 is made up of 11 amino acids. Germline V gene sequence: CDR1 SQVTM, CDR2 ANQGSEA. The V end lost 8 bases, the J end lost 3 bases, and 11 bases lay between the germline ends. The CDR3 region is CSTLDNYEQYF. CDR3 DNA sequence: TGCAGCACCCTGGACAACTACGAGCAGTACTTC.

This clone was counted only a few times. The rearrangement joins TRBV6-8 to TRBJ2-7; TRBD1 matches at 7 bases. The length of the CDR3 is 14 residues. Germline V lookup: CDR1 MNHGY, CDR2 SAAAGT. V lost 4 bases to trimming and J lost 0 bases; unmatched junction nucleotides: 3. CDR3 nucleotide sequence: TGTGCCAGCAGTTCCGACAGGGACTCCTACGAGCAGTACTTC. Protein: CASSSDRDSYEQYF.

This chain joins TRBV30 and TRBJ2-1, with 9 bases identical to TRBD2. This CDR3 spans 15 amino acids. Germline CDR1 GTSNPN, CDR2 SVGIG (reference sequence). The V segment lost 3 bases and the J segment 3 bases; nucleotides outside the gene matches: 6. Here the CDR3 reads CAWRPGLAGYNEQFF. CDR3 bases: TGTGCCTGGAGGCCGGGACTAGCCGGCTACAATGAGCAGTTCTTC. Drawing the rest from reference TRBV30 and TRBJ2-1, the complete variable domain is SQTIHQWPATLVQPVGSPLSLECTVEGTSNPNLYWYRQAAGRGLQLLFYSVGIGQISSEVPQNLSASRPQDRQFILSSKKLLLSDSGFYLCAWRPGLAGYNEQFFGPGTRLTVL.

The V and J genes are TRBV28 and TRBJ2-1; the D is unclear. Germline V CDR1 and CDR2: MDHEN, SYDVKM. V lost 3 bases to trimming and J lost 3 bases, with 12 bases between them. The CDR3 is 15 residues long. This CDR3 is CASSFLSTYYNEQFF. The CDR3, as DNA: TGTGCCAGCAGTTTCCTTTCAACCTACTACAATGAGCAGTTCTTC.

The chain combines TRBV19 with TRBJ2-7, with TRBD1 matching over 10 bases. The germline gives CDR1 LNHDA, CDR2 SQIVND (reference sequence). Trimming removed 6 bases from V and 3 bases from J; junction bases left unmatched: 8. The CDR3 has 15 residues. CDR3: CASRLKGQGNYEQYF. The CDR3, as DNA: TGTGCCAGTAGATTAAAGGGACAGGGGAACTACGAGCAGTACTTC.

J is TRBJ2-1 and V is TRBV6-5; 7 nucleotides match TRBD2. Germline CDR1 is MNHEY and CDR2 is SVGAGI. Trimming cost V 7 bases and J 3 bases; bases outside gene matches: 9. This CDR3 comprises 15 residues. CDR3 nucleotides: TGTGCCAGCATGGGAAGGGACTACCTCTACAATGAGCAGTTCTTC. Protein sequence: CASMGRDYLYNEQFF.

This clone was counted only a few times. The rearrangement uses TRBV14 and TRBJ2-7, with 8 nucleotides matching TRBD1. Germline CDR1 is SGHDN and CDR2 is FVKESK. Trimming cost V 3 bases and J 7 bases; bases outside gene matches: 8. The CDR3 covers 14 residues. The chain's CDR3 is CASSHGFGQGEQYF. CDR3 coding DNA: TGTGCCAGCAGCCACGGATTTGGACAGGGAGAGCAGTACTTC.

The V call is TRBV5-1, the J call TRBJ2-7; 7 bases line up with TRBD2. With V trimmed by 7 bases and J by 8 bases, 9 bases remained unmatched. CDR1 is SGHRS and CDR2 is YFSETQ in the germline V gene. The CDR3 runs to 12 residues. The CDR3: CASGSGTTKQYF. The CDR3 nucleotides read TGCGCCAGCGGCTCCGGGACTACAAAGCAGTACTTC.

The chain is built from TRBV29-1 and TRBJ2-3; 7 bases are shared with TRBD1. Germline CDR1 is SQVTM and CDR2 is ANQGSEA. CDR3 length equals 17 residues. Trimming took 5 bases from V and 5 from J; bases not matched to a gene: 19. CDR3 nucleotide sequence: TGCAGCGTTCTAGGGGGCGAGGGGCCGGGGCCGATAGATACGCAGTATTTT. It is translated as CSVLGGEGPGPIDTQYF.

This clone has only a few counts. The chain employs TRBV27 and TRBJ2-3; 11 nucleotides match TRBD2. The V and J ends lost 4 bases and 8 bases, in that order; junction bases with no gene match: 8. This CDR3 is built from 15 residues. Looked up from germline, CDR1 is MNHEY and CDR2 is SMNVEV (reference sequence). The CDR3, as DNA: TGTGCCAGCAGTTCCCCACTAGCGGGAGTAGGTACGCAGTATTTT. Its translation: CASSSPLAGVGTQYF.

The chain employs TRBV5-6 and TRBJ2-1; 9 bases line up with TRBD2. The CDR3 spans 16 residues. The trim removed 4 bases at V and 4 bases at J, leaving 9 bases unmatched. Per germline, CDR1 SGHDT and CDR2 YYEEEE. This CDR3 is CASSPGSGGSYNEQFF. In DNA form, the CDR3 reads TGTGCCAGCAGCCCCGGTAGCGGGGGATCTTACAATGAGCAGTTCTTC.

This clone was seen just once. V usage is TRBV28 and J usage is TRBJ2-7, with D possibly being TRBD1 (5 bases). CDR3 length: 14 residues. Trimming stripped 4 bases from V and 4 bases from J, with 14 bases between. Germline CDR1 reads MDHEN; CDR2 reads SYDVKM. The CDR3 is CASSYDSPGYEQYF. Written as DNA, the CDR3 is TGTGCCAGCAGTTACGACAGCCCCGGGTACGAGCAGTACTTC.

The gene calls are TRBV27 and TRBJ2-7; TRBD1 aligns across 10 bases. The CDR3 runs to 15 residues. The germline CDR1 and CDR2 sequences are MNHEY and SMNVEV (reference sequence). V lost 4 bases to trimming and J lost 2 bases; unmatched junction nucleotides: 5. The CDR3 loop reads CASSWGQGRPYEQYF. Here the CDR3 DNA reads TGTGCCAGCAGTTGGGGACAGGGGAGGCCCTACGAGCAGTACTTC.